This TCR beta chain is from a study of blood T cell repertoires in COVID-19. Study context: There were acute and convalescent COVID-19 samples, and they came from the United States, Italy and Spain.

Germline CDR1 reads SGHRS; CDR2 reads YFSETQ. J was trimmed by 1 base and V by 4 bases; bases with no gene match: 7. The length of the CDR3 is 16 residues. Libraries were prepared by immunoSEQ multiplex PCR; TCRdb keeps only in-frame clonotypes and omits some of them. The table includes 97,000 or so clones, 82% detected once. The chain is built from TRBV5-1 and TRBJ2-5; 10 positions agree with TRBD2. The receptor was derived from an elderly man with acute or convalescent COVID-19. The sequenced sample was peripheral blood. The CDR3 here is CASSPSPSGSQETQYF. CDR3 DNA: TGCGCCAGCAGCCCGTCACCTAGCGGGAGCCAAGAGACCCAGTACTTC. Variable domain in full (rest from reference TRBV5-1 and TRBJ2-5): KAGVTQTPRYLIKTRGQQVTLSCSPISGHRSVSWYQQTPGQGLQFLFEYFSETQRNKGNFPGRFSGRQFSNSRSEMNVSTLELGDSALYLCASSPSPSGSQETQYFGPGTRLLVL.